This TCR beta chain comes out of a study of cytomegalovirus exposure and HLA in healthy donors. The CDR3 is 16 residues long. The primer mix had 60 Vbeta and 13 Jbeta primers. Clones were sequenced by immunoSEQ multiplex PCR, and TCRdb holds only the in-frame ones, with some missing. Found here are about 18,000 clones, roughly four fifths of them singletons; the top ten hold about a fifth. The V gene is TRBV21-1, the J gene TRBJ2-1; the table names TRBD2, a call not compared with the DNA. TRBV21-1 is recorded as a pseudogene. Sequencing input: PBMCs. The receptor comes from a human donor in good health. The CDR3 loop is CASSTPGGSGWSEQFF. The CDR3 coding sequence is TGTGCCAGCAGCACCCCGGGTGGCTCCGGGTGGAGTGAGCAGTTCTTC.